Reported below is one T cell receptor beta chain. With 60 Vbeta and 13 Jbeta primers, the PCR was carried out. Assay used: immunoSEQ multiplex PCR; TCRdb lists only in-frame clones, some missing. The sample shows 120,000 to 150,000 clones, over 65% of them seen only once. V gave up 0 bases and J gave up 4 bases; unmatched junction bases: 7. Germline lookup yields CDR1 SGHDT and CDR2 YYEEEE. The length of the CDR3 is 17 residues. This sample was included in a study of cytomegalovirus exposure and HLA in healthy donors. Specimen: PBMCs. The TCR sequence derives from a male donor in good health and CMV-seronegative. This sequence joins TRBV5-6 and TRBJ1-3, with 10 bases matching TRBD1. The CDR3 nucleotides read TGTGCCAGCAGCTTGGGACAGGGGGCGCTTACCGGAAACACCATATATTTT. Translation: CASSLGQGALTGNTIYF.